The 21 T cell receptor beta chains below come from one sample, sequenced in a study of blood T cell repertoires in COVID-19. Clones were sequenced by immunoSEQ multiplex PCR, and TCRdb holds only the in-frame ones, with some missing. This sample has around 700,000 clones, with about 90% found just once. What was sequenced was peripheral blood. The receptor set was obtained from a woman between 18 and 29 years old with acute or convalescent COVID-19.

The rearrangement links TRBV11-2 to TRBJ2-4; TRBD2 matches 10 bases. Trimming took 1 base from V and 1 from J; bases not matched to a gene: 10. The CDR3 has 19 residues. The germline gives CDR1 SGHAT, CDR2 FQNNGV. The CDR3: CASSLAFPSGGGAKNIQYF. The CDR3 DNA reads TGTGCCAGCAGCTTAGCTTTCCCTAGCGGGGGCGGGGCCAAAAACATTCAGTACTTC. Filled out from reference TRBV11-2 and TRBJ2-4, the complete variable domain reads EAGVAQSPRYKIIEKRQSVAFWCNPISGHATLYWYQQILGQGPKLLIQFQNNGVVDDSQLPKDRFSAERLKGVDSTLKIQPAKLEDSAVYLCASSLAFPSGGGAKNIQYFGAGTRLSVL.

This rearrangement joins TRBV6-2 or TRBV6-3 to TRBJ1-1; D perhaps matches TRBD1 (6 bases). Germline CDR1 is MNHEY and CDR2 is SVGEGT. Trimming took 1 base from V and 9 from J, leaving 9 bases between them. The CDR3 is 12 amino acids. The DNA for the CDR3 is TGTGCCAGCAGTTACTTACAGGGAAAAGCTTTCTTT. It specifies CASSYLQGKAFF.

In this sample, this clone turned up once. This chain links TRBV13 with TRBJ2-7, with TRBD2 identical over 7 bases. Germline CDR1 reads PRHDT; CDR2 reads FYEKMQ (reference sequence). This CDR3 has 12 amino acids. V was clipped by 5 bases and J by 2 bases; unmatched bases: 0. CDR3 amino acids: CASSGGAYEQYF. The CDR3 coding sequence is TGTGCCAGCAGCGGGGGGGCCTACGAGCAGTACTTC. The variable domain in full, completed from reference TRBV13 and TRBJ2-7, reads AAGVIQSPRHLIKEKRETATLKCYPIPRHDTVYWYQQGPGQDPQFLISFYEKMQSDKGSIPDRFSAQQFSDYHSELNMSSLELGDSALYFCASSGGAYEQYFGPGTRLTVT.

This clone has only one observation. The chain has TRBV9 and TRBJ2-1; TRBD2 matches 7 bases. Germline V gene sequence: CDR1 SGDLS, CDR2 YYNGEE. V shed 1 base and J 6 bases; nucleotides not matched to a gene: 4. This CDR3 has 14 amino acids. The DNA for the CDR3 is TGTGCCAGCAGCGTAAGTTGGGGGGGCAATGAGCAGTTCTTC. Its protein product is CASSVSWGGNEQFF.

V usage is TRBV7-9 and J usage is TRBJ2-1; 10 bases line up with TRBD1. Germline loops: CDR1 SEHNR, CDR2 FQNEAQ (reference sequence). This CDR3 has 16 amino acids. J was trimmed by 8 bases and V by 5 bases; bases with no gene match: 12. CDR3: CASSAYGGTGVDEQFF. The CDR3 DNA sequence: TGTGCCAGCAGCGCCTATGGGGGGACAGGGGTCGATGAGCAGTTCTTC. The variable domain in full, with the rest retrieved from reference TRBV7-9 and TRBJ2-1, is DTGVSQNPRHKITKRGQNVTFRCDPISEHNRLYWYRQTLGQGPEFLTYFQNEAQLEKSRLLSDRFSAERPKGSFSTLEIQRTEQGDSAMYLCASSAYGGTGVDEQFFGPGTRLTVL.

As for this clone: Distinct nucleotide sequences in the sample also encode this CDR3. The chain links TRBV18 to TRBJ2-2; 9 bases match TRBD1. Germline V gene lookup returns CDR1 KGHSH and CDR2 LQKENI. The CDR3 has 15 amino acids. Trimming cost V 3 bases and J 4 bases; bases outside gene matches: 3. CDR3 region: CASSPRQGGTGELFF. CDR3 nucleotide sequence: TGTGCCAGCTCACCGCGACAGGGGGGCACCGGGGAGCTGTTTTTT. Full variable domain (outside the CDR3, taken from reference TRBV18 and TRBJ2-2): NAGVMQNPRHLVRRRGQEARLRCSPMKGHSHVYWYRQLPEEGLKFMVYLQKENIIDESGMPKERFSAEFPKEGPSILRIQQVVRGDSAAYFCASSPRQGGTGELFFGEGSRLTVL.

The V gene is TRBV27, the J gene TRBJ2-1; 9 nucleotides match TRBD1. Germline CDR1 reads MNHEY; CDR2 reads SMNVEV (reference sequence). The J segment lost 5 bases and the V segment lost 5 bases, leaving 4 bases of the junction unmatched. The CDR3 has 14 amino acids. The CDR3 DNA reads as TGTGCCAGCAGTACACAGGGGGCTAACAATGAGCAGTTCTTC. It is translated as CASSTQGANNEQFF.

This clone was counted at least ten times. The chain recombines TRBV28 with TRBJ2-7; tentatively, D is TRBD1 (5 bases). The CDR3 contains 14 residues. CDR1 is MDHEN and CDR2 is SYDVKM in the germline V gene. Trimming pared 5 bases from V and 6 bases from J, leaving 17 bases between. CDR3: CASSVGLGQGEQYF. The CDR3, as DNA: TGTGCCAGCAGTGTGGGGCTGGGGCAGGGCGAGCAGTACTTC.

This chain connects TRBV18 to TRBJ1-5; 8 nucleotides align to TRBD1. Trimming removed 3 bases from V and 3 bases from J; junction bases left unmatched: 10. The CDR3 runs to 17 residues. Germline V gene data show CDR1 as KGHSH and CDR2 as LQKENI. CDR3 region: CASSPDTGGSSNQPQHF. The DNA for the CDR3 is TGTGCCAGCTCACCTGATACAGGGGGGTCCTCCAATCAGCCCCAGCATTTT.

The CDR3 loop is CASSSTGLGSPLHF. In nucleotides, the CDR3 is TGTGCCAGCAGTTCCACAGGGCTAGGTTCACCCCTCCACTTT. The rearrangement joins TRBV2 to TRBJ1-6, with D possibly TRBD1 on 6 matching bases. This CDR3 comprises 14 residues. V was trimmed by 5 bases and J by 9 bases, leaving 14 bases between them. CDR1 and CDR2 (germline): SNHLY, FYNNEI.

The chain employs TRBV6-5 and TRBJ2-5, with a possible D match to TRBD1 (6 bases). This CDR3 contains 15 residues. Between the trimmed V and J ends, which lost 1 base and 5 bases, there was a span of 14 bases. CDR1 MNHEY and CDR2 SVGAGI come from the germline V gene. In DNA form, the CDR3 reads TGTGCCAGCAGTTACTTGGGGGCGCAGAGGGAGACCCAGTACTTC. This gives the protein CASSYLGAQRETQYF.

The rearrangement links TRBV7-9 to TRBJ2-7; TRBD1 matches 7 bases. Trimming cost V 6 bases and J 2 bases; bases outside gene matches: 4. This CDR3 comprises 13 residues. Germline V gene lookup returns CDR1 SEHNR and CDR2 FQNEAQ (reference sequence). The CDR3 region has the DNA TGTGCCAGCAGTCGGGACAGTCCCTACGAGCAGTACTTC. Encoded protein: CASSRDSPYEQYF.

The chain links TRBV28 to TRBJ1-2; D is unresolved. V dropped 3 bases and J dropped 9 bases, with 14 bases sitting between them. The CDR3 covers 13 residues. Germline lookup yields CDR1 MDHEN and CDR2 SYDVKM. CDR3 nucleotide sequence: TGTGCCAGCAGTTTTAGTCCAGACATCAGCTACACCTTC. Protein product: CASSFSPDISYTF.

The chain employs TRBV27 and TRBJ2-7; possible D gene TRBD2, 6 bases. The CDR3 covers 16 residues. V was pared by 0 bases and J by 0 bases, with 12 bases between. Germline V gene data show CDR1 as MNHEY and CDR2 as SMNVEV (reference sequence). The CDR3 loop is CASSLSSDGSSYEQYF. The CDR3 DNA reads TGTGCCAGCAGTTTATCAAGCGACGGGAGCTCCTACGAGCAGTACTTC.

The chain couples TRBV7-2 to TRBJ1-4, with no clear D. The V and J ends lost 3 bases and 10 bases respectively, with 15 bases between them. This CDR3 comprises 14 residues. From germline, CDR1 is SGHTA and CDR2 FQGNSA. In DNA form, the CDR3 reads TGTGCCAGCAGCTTCGAGCCGGCGCGGGGAAAACTGTTTTTT. As protein: CASSFEPARGKLFF.

V and J are TRBV5-6 and TRBJ1-3, with D maybe TRBD1 (6 bases). The germline gives CDR1 SGHDT, CDR2 YYEEEE. The CDR3 has 17 residues. Deletions cut 4 bases from V and 0 bases from J, with 17 bases between. CDR3 protein: CASSPRGGRNSGNTIYF. In DNA, the CDR3 is TGTGCCAGCAGCCCAAGGGGGGGCCGAAACTCTGGAAACACCATATATTTT.

This chain connects TRBV13 to TRBJ1-6; D may be TRBD1 (5 bases). V dropped 3 bases and J dropped 10 bases, with 7 bases sitting between them. The CDR3 is made up of 12 amino acids. CDR1 PRHDT and CDR2 FYEKMQ come from the germline V gene (reference sequence). The DNA for the CDR3 is TGTGCCAGCAGCTTGGGGGGGTCACCCCTCCACTTT. This sequence encodes CASSLGGSPLHF. Combining the CDR3 with reference TRBV13 and TRBJ1-6 gives the whole variable domain AAGVIQSPRHLIKEKRETATLKCYPIPRHDTVYWYQQGPGQDPQFLISFYEKMQSDKGSIPDRFSAQQFSDYHSELNMSSLELGDSALYFCASSLGGSPLHFGNGTRLTVT.

This chain joins TRBV11-2 and TRBJ1-2; 8 bases align to TRBD1. The CDR3 has 17 residues. Germline trimming cut 5 bases from V and 0 bases from J; bases unmatched to any gene: 11. Germline assignment: CDR1 SGHAT and CDR2 FQNNGV. The CDR3, as DNA: TGTGCCAGCAGCCTCCCCCCGGGACAGGTAGCTAACTATGGCTACACCTTC. This gives the protein CASSLPPGQVANYGYTF.

The chain combines TRBV10-1 with TRBJ2-5; tentative D call: TRBD1 (5 bases). The V gene lost 5 bases and the J gene lost 5 bases, with 18 bases spanning the gap. The CDR3 is 15 amino acids. Germline CDR1 WNHNN, CDR2 SYGVQD (reference sequence). This CDR3 is CASSRGNEELETQYF. Written as DNA, the CDR3 is TGCGCCAGCAGTAGGGGCAACGAGGAATTGGAGACCCAGTACTTC.

This chain links TRBV6-5 with TRBJ1-3; TRBD1 is a possible D gene (5 bases). The CDR3 loop spans 14 amino acids. V lost 8 bases and J lost 1, with 12 bases in between. Germline V lookup: CDR1 MNHEY, CDR2 SVGAGI. The CDR3 spells CASSPRASGNTIYF. As DNA, the CDR3 is TGTGCCAGCTCCCCCAGGGCTTCTGGAAACACCATATATTTT.

This clone has more than one count but fewer than ten. The V gene is TRBV11-3, the J gene TRBJ1-1, with D possibly being TRBD1 (5 bases). The CDR3 runs 13 residues. V lost 3 bases and J 1 base, leaving 6 bases between the germline ends. Germline V CDR1 and CDR2: SGHNT, YENEEA. CDR3 region: CASSFQGNTEAFF. For the CDR3, the DNA is TGTGCCAGCAGCTTTCAGGGGAACACTGAAGCTTTCTTT.